Shown below are 18 T cell receptor beta chains from a single sample sequenced in a study of blood T cell repertoires in COVID-19. This table comes from immunoSEQ multiplex PCR, and its TCRdb copy is limited to in-frame clones, with some not included. The table lists 300,000 or so clones, roughly 90% of them singletons. Material for sequencing was PBMCs or T cells enriched from blood (not recorded which). These receptors were obtained from a woman aged 25 to 39 who had recovered from COVID-19.

The rearrangement links TRBV5-1 to TRBJ2-7; D gene ambiguous. With 2 bases removed from V and 0 bases from J, the gap between germline ends came to 9 bases. CDR3 size: 14 residues. CDR1 and CDR2 from the germline V gene are SGHRS and YFSETQ. The CDR3 loop is CASSFAASSYEQYF. CDR3 nucleotide sequence: TGCGCCAGCAGCTTTGCGGCTAGCTCCTACGAGCAGTACTTC. The full variable domain, its missing parts supplied by reference TRBV5-1 and TRBJ2-7, is KAGVTQTPRYLIKTRGQQVTLSCSPISGHRSVSWYQQTPGQGLQFLFEYFSETQRNKGNFPGRFSGRQFSNSRSEMNVSTLELGDSALYLCASSFAASSYEQYFGPGTRLTVT.

The CDR3 DNA reads as TGTGCCAGCAGTGGCCGGGACAGGGGTTACAATGAGCAGTTCTTC. It specifies CASSGRDRGYNEQFF. The chain links TRBV25-1 to TRBJ2-1, with TRBD1 identical over 10 bases. The CDR3 contains 15 residues. The germline CDR1 and CDR2 sequences are MGHDK and SYGVNS. V trimming: 4 bases; J trimming: 4 bases; junction bases outside the gene matches: 4.

CDR3 region: CASSDADRDYNSPLHF. CDR3 coding DNA: TGTGCCAGCAGCGATGCGGACAGGGATTATAATTCACCCCTCCACTTT. This sequence joins TRBV5-4 and TRBJ1-6, with TRBD1 identical over 8 bases. Germline V lookup: CDR1 SGHNT, CDR2 YYREEE (reference sequence). V lost 4 bases to trimming and J lost 4 bases; unmatched junction nucleotides: 7. The CDR3 is 16 residues long.

For this clone: The sample has other DNA sequences that encode this CDR3 too. This rearrangement joins TRBV7-9 to TRBJ1-3; no firm D call. From germline, CDR1 is SEHNR and CDR2 FQNEAQ (reference sequence). This CDR3 is 14 amino acids long. V lost 4 bases and J 0 bases, leaving 7 bases between the germline ends. CDR3 amino acids: CASSSTSSGNTIYF. CDR3 bases: TGTGCCAGCAGCTCCACAAGCTCTGGAAACACCATATATTTT.

The chain uses TRBV7-2 and TRBJ1-1; D is undetermined. The germline V and J ends were trimmed by 9 bases and 1 base, with 12 bases remaining between them. CDR1 and CDR2 from the germline V gene are SGHTA and FQGNSA. The CDR3 has 13 residues. CDR3 in amino acids: CARRGVGNTEAFF. The DNA for the CDR3 is TGTGCCAGACGCGGTGTCGGGAACACTGAAGCTTTCTTT.

This chain links TRBV5-1 with TRBJ2-7, with 9 bases aligning to TRBD1. The ends lost 0 bases at V and 1 base at J; junction bases unmatched: 2. The CDR3 runs to 15 residues. In germline, CDR1 is SGHRS, CDR2 YFSETQ. CDR3 residues: CASSLVGTGSYEQYF. The CDR3 region has the DNA TGCGCCAGCAGCTTGGTAGGGACAGGGTCCTACGAGCAGTACTTC.

The gene calls are TRBV5-6 and TRBJ1-3, with a tentative D call TRBD1 (5 bases). CDR1 SGHDT and CDR2 YYEEEE come from the germline V gene. The V and J ends lost 3 bases and 0 bases respectively, with 16 bases between them. The CDR3 loop spans 17 amino acids. As DNA, the CDR3 is TGTGCCAGCAGCTCCGCAGGGCCCTTCAGCTCTGGAAACACCATATATTTT. This gives the protein CASSSAGPFSSGNTIYF.

The V and J genes are TRBV28 and TRBJ1-5, with 10 bases aligning to TRBD1. The ends lost 6 bases at V and 2 bases at J; junction bases unmatched: 4. The germline gives CDR1 MDHEN, CDR2 SYDVKM. CDR3 size: 15 residues. CDR3 amino acids: CASSTTGGGNQPQHF. Here the CDR3 DNA reads TGTGCCAGCAGCACGACAGGGGGCGGCAATCAGCCCCAGCATTTT. Combining the CDR3 with reference TRBV28 and TRBJ1-5 gives the whole variable domain DVKVTQSSRYLVKRTGEKVFLECVQDMDHENMFWYRQDPGLGLRLIYFSYDVKMKEKGDIPEGYSVSREKKERFSLILESASTNQTSMYLCASSTTGGGNQPQHFGDGTRLSIL.

This clone appeared a single time. The chain uses TRBV24-1 and TRBJ1-2; 8 nucleotides agree with TRBD1. The CDR3 is made up of 17 amino acids. The V and J ends lost 5 bases and 4 bases, in that order; junction bases with no gene match: 14. The germline gives CDR1 KGHDR, CDR2 SFDVKD. DNA of the CDR3: TGTGCCACCAGTGTCCTGGACAGGGACCCCCCTGGCTATGGCTACACCTTC. It translates to CATSVLDRDPPGYGYTF.

This clone was seen a single time. This sequence joins TRBV6-5 and TRBJ2-7, with 7 bases fitting TRBD1. The V gene's germline CDR1 is MNHEY and CDR2 SVGAGI. Losses at the gene ends were 2 bases for V and 3 bases for J; bases not matched to a gene: 7. CDR3 length: 15 amino acids. CDR3 coding DNA: TGTGCCAGCAGTTACACCGGGACAGAGATCTACGAGCAGTACTTC. It translates to CASSYTGTEIYEQYF.

Written as DNA, the CDR3 is TGTGCCATCGGGGGTAACACTGAAGCTTTCTTT. Translated, it gives CAIGGNTEAFF. V is TRBV28 and J is TRBJ1-1; a possible D gene is TRBD1 (5 bases). Trimming stripped 10 bases from V and 2 bases from J, with 8 bases between. Germline CDR1 and CDR2: MDHEN and SYDVKM. The CDR3 sequence is 11 residues long.

The V and J genes are TRBV7-6 and TRBJ2-2; 7 nucleotides agree with TRBD1. With V trimmed by 5 bases and J by 0 bases, 6 bases remained unmatched. The CDR3 spans 16 residues. Germline-derived CDR1 and CDR2 are SGHVS and FNYEAQ. The CDR3 protein is CASSPTDRTNTGELFF. The CDR3 bases are TGTGCCAGCAGCCCAACGGACAGGACGAACACCGGGGAGCTGTTTTTT.

The chain has TRBV5-4 and TRBJ2-7, with TRBD2 as a possible D gene (5 bases). With 0 bases removed from V and 2 bases from J, the gap between germline ends came to 12 bases. The CDR3 totals 15 residues. Germline V lookup: CDR1 SGHNT, CDR2 YYREEE (reference sequence). CDR3 region: CASSLEEAVTYEQYF. CDR3 bases: TGTGCCAGCAGCTTGGAGGAGGCAGTTACCTACGAGCAGTACTTC. The full variable domain, in which reference TRBV5-4 and TRBJ2-7 provide the parts outside the CDR3, is ETGVTQSPTHLIKTRGQQVTLRCSSQSGHNTVSWYQQALGQGPQFIFQYYREEENGRGNFPPRFSGLQFPNYSSELNVNALELDDSALYLCASSLEEAVTYEQYFGPGTRLTVT.

The J gene is TRBJ2-1, the V gene TRBV5-1, with 8 bases identical to TRBD1. V was pared by 4 bases and J by 4 bases, with 7 bases of the junction left unmatched. Germline V lookup: CDR1 SGHRS, CDR2 YFSETQ. The CDR3 runs 15 residues. CDR3 in amino acids: CASSPDRAAYNEQFF. The CDR3 nucleotides read TGCGCCAGCAGCCCGGACAGGGCCGCTTACAATGAGCAGTTCTTC. Full variable domain (missing parts from reference TRBV5-1 and TRBJ2-1): KAGVTQTPRYLIKTRGQQVTLSCSPISGHRSVSWYQQTPGQGLQFLFEYFSETQRNKGNFPGRFSGRQFSNSRSEMNVSTLELGDSALYLCASSPDRAAYNEQFFGPGTRLTVL.

Remarks on this clone: Other DNA sequences in this specimen translate into the identical CDR3. The chain combines TRBV19 with TRBJ2-3; 7 bases are shared with TRBD1. Germline V gene data show CDR1 as LNHDA and CDR2 as SQIVND (reference sequence). With 3 bases clipped from V and 3 bases from J, the junction kept 6 bases outside the gene matches. CDR3 size: 15 residues. CDR3 amino acids: CASSIRGGGTDTQYF. CDR3 in DNA: TGTGCCAGTAGTATCAGAGGGGGCGGAACAGATACGCAGTATTTT. Together with reference TRBV19 and TRBJ2-3, the CDR3 gives the full variable domain: DGGITQSPKYLFRKEGQNVTLSCEQNLNHDAMYWYRQDPGQGLRLIYYSQIVNDFQKGDIAEGYSVSREKKESFPLTVTSAQKNPTAFYLCASSIRGGGTDTQYFGPGTRLTVL.

The chain is built from TRBV5-1 and TRBJ2-1, with 7 bases fitting TRBD1. The ends lost 1 base at V and 0 bases at J; junction bases unmatched: 4. CDR3 size: 16 residues. Germline values: CDR1 SGHRS, CDR2 YFSETQ. CDR3 DNA sequence: TGCGCCAGCAGCTTGTTGACAGGGAGCTCCTACAATGAGCAGTTCTTC. As protein: CASSLLTGSSYNEQFF. Combining the CDR3 with reference TRBV5-1 and TRBJ2-1 gives the whole variable domain KAGVTQTPRYLIKTRGQQVTLSCSPISGHRSVSWYQQTPGQGLQFLFEYFSETQRNKGNFPGRFSGRQFSNSRSEMNVSTLELGDSALYLCASSLLTGSSYNEQFFGPGTRLTVL.

The rearrangement links TRBV11-2 to TRBJ2-5; possibly TRBD1 for D (5 bases). This CDR3 is built from 12 residues. Germline V gene sequence: CDR1 SGHAT, CDR2 FQNNGV. V lost 5 bases, J lost 5 bases, and 9 bases lay in between. CDR3 DNA: TGTGCCAGCAGCACAGGTCGGGAGACCCAGTACTTC. As protein: CASSTGRETQYF.

Regarding this clone: The sample carries other DNA sequences with the same CDR3. The chain links TRBV4-1 to TRBJ1-1, with a possible D match to TRBD1 (6 bases). The CDR3 length is 14 residues. Germline assignment: CDR1 MGHRA and CDR2 YSYEKL. V was cut by 0 bases and J by 2 bases, with 7 bases left in between. The CDR3 region has the DNA TGCGCCAGCAGCCAAGAAGGGGGAAACACTGAAGCTTTCTTT. Translated, it gives CASSQEGGNTEAFF.